This T cell receptor (beta chain) was identified in a study of OX40 agonist ivuxolimab in advanced cancers. Study as a whole: The study gave patients intravenous ivuxolimab at 0.01 to 10 mg/kg every 2 weeks.

Study-wide results and limits: Both blood CD4+ and CD8+ T cells showed clonal growth by week 6 at 0.1 to 3.0 mg/kg. Researchers report that CD8+ T cells had, on average, more expanded clones than CD4+. What antigens the expanded peripheral T cells recognized was never established.

This clone was seen a single time. The antigen remains unidentified. Germline V gives CDR1 MRHNA, CDR2 SNTAGT. The CDR3 totals 18 residues. V gave up 5 bases and J gave up 2 bases, with 23 bases separating them. Repertoires were generated with immunoSEQ multiplex PCR, while TCRdb's copy carries only in-frame clones and drops some. Counted here are some 74,000 clones, approximately 85% occurring once; the ten biggest clones make up 6.5% to 7.5%. This specimen consisted of CD4+ or CD8+ T cells sorted from blood, obtained in a trial of the OX40 agonist ivuxolimab. The clonotype was recovered from an adult with an advanced solid tumor such as melanoma, head and neck, liver or kidney cancer. V and J are TRBV6-4 and TRBJ2-3, with D unresolved. This CDR3 reads CASSPLVMWGFYTDTQYF. The CDR3 DNA reads TGTGCCAGCAGTCCCCTAGTAATGTGGGGTTTTTACACAGATACGCAGTATTTT.